Here is one TCR beta chain with its context. The study recruited people aged about 18 to 90 years across approximately 25 US areas. Participants' own reports of clinical history determined their cohort assignment. The germline CDR1 and CDR2 sequences are MNHEY and SVGAGI. There are 14 residues in the CDR3. Germline trimming cut 2 bases from V and 3 bases from J; bases unmatched to any gene: 3. These data originate in a study of blood T cell repertoires in COVID-19. About the research overall: In each case, the material was cDNA or gDNA derived from T cells, B-cell-depleted T cells, or PBMCs.

Per the original methods: Reference gene primer amplification gave nucleated cell count estimates. Produced via immunoSEQ multiplex PCR; TCRdb's table is partial and in-frame only. V, J and clone size reflect that table, while D and trimming were determined from the DNA. Of approximately 400,000 clones in the sample, 88% are singletons; the top ten hold about 1.1%. The V call is TRBV6-5, the J call TRBJ1-2, with 7 bases lining up with TRBD1. Sequenced input: PBMCs or T cells enriched from blood (not recorded which). The receptor was isolated from a woman younger than 35 who had recovered from COVID-19. DNA for the CDR3: TGTGCCAGCAGTTACCATGGGACAGACTATGGCTACACCTTC. This translates into CASSYHGTDYGYTF.